The 14 T cell receptor beta chains below come from one sample, sequenced in a study of beta chain features in type 1 diabetes. Broader study findings: Shorter TCRB CDR3s, moderately but significantly so, marked every one of the four CD4+ subsets in Type 1 diabetes patients.

For these receptors, no antigen is known. Reverse transcription of all isolated RNA meant that expressed TCRB transcripts were sequenced. Here immunoSEQ multiplex PCR was the method, and the copy in TCRdb shows in-frame clones only, minus some. The sample records 160,000 or so clones, approximately 8.8% being singletons. The sample taken for sequencing was central memory CD4+ T cells from blood. These receptors originate from a woman aged 25 to 45 with type 1 diabetes.

As for this clone: The junction differs from germline at one of its ends, possibly a read error. The chain joins TRBV7-7 to TRBJ2-1, with 10 bases lining up with TRBD2. The CDR3 consists of 15 residues. From germline, CDR1 is SSHAT and CDR2 FNYEAQ (reference sequence). CDR3 amino acids: CASSHGTSENNEQFF. The CDR3, as DNA: TGTGCTAGCAGCCACGGGACTAGCGAGAACAATGAGCAGTTCTTC.

The genes are TRBV11-2 and TRBJ2-5; no firm D call. CDR1 and CDR2 from the germline V gene are SGHAT and FQNNGV. This CDR3 region has 11 residues. V lost 5 bases and J lost 7, with 8 bases in between. The CDR3 nucleotides read TGTGCCAGCAGCGGAAGAGGGACCCAGTACTTC. It is translated as CASSGRGTQYF.

This clone was seen a handful of times. The chain has TRBV11-2 and TRBJ1-2; D may be TRBD1 (5 bases). CDR1 SGHAT and CDR2 FQNNGV come from the germline V gene. Trimming left V 3 bases short and J 8 bases short, with 16 bases between. This CDR3 contains 14 residues. CDR3 bases: TGTGCCAGCAGCTTTCGGATAAATAGGGGCGGCTACACCTTC. Translated, it gives CASSFRINRGGYTF.

The V gene is TRBV18, the J gene TRBJ1-5, with a tentative D call TRBD1 (6 bases). Germline V CDR1 and CDR2: KGHSH, LQKENI. Trimming took off 5 bases at V and 2 bases at J, with 13 bases between the two ends. This CDR3 has 15 residues. The CDR3 sequence: CASSGDYRGNQPQHF. The CDR3 coding sequence is TGTGCCAGCTCAGGCGACTACAGGGGCAATCAGCCCCAGCATTTT.

This clone was counted between two and nine times. The chain recombines TRBV28 with TRBJ2-7, with 10 nucleotides matching TRBD1. The CDR3 runs to 16 residues. The germline V gene has CDR1 MDHEN and CDR2 SYDVKM. Trimming at V came to 2 bases and at J to 5 bases, leaving 9 bases not matched to a gene. The CDR3 DNA is TGTGCCAGCAGTTTACGGGGGGGACAGGGGAAAGACGAGCAGTACTTC. The encoded protein is CASSLRGGQGKDEQYF.

V and J are TRBV7-9 and TRBJ1-5, with a possible D match to TRBD1 (6 bases). Trimming cost V 5 bases and J 7 bases, with 12 bases left between them. The germline CDR1 and CDR2 sequences are SEHNR and FQNEAQ (reference sequence). This CDR3 contains 13 residues. CDR3 loop: CASSAQQGQPQHF. CDR3 in DNA: TGTGCCAGCAGCGCACAACAGGGCCAGCCCCAGCATTTT. Using reference TRBV7-9 and TRBJ1-5 for the parts outside the CDR3, the full variable domain is DTGVSQNPRHKITKRGQNVTFRCDPISEHNRLYWYRQTLGQGPEFLTYFQNEAQLEKSRLLSDRFSAERPKGSFSTLEIQRTEQGDSAMYLCASSAQQGQPQHFGDGTRLSIL.

This clone has more than one count but fewer than ten. This sequence joins TRBV5-1 and TRBJ2-6; D gene ambiguous. CDR1 and CDR2 from the germline V gene are SGHRS and YFSETQ. Trimming left V 5 bases short and J 1 base short, with 7 bases between. The CDR3 has 14 residues. CDR3 sequence reads: CASRPESGANVLTF. For the CDR3, the DNA is TGCGCCAGCAGGCCCGAGTCTGGGGCCAACGTCCTGACTTTC.

The table lists this clone with a few counts. This chain connects TRBV11-1 to TRBJ2-1; D perhaps matches TRBD2 (7 bases). The CDR3 contains 15 residues. With 5 bases removed from V and 5 bases from J, the gap between germline ends came to 16 bases. Per the germline V gene, CDR1 is SGHAT and CDR2 is FQDESV (reference sequence). CDR3 sequence (DNA): TGTGCCAGCAGCCAGCAGGGAGGGGGGAACAATGAGCAGTTCTTC. It translates to CASSQQGGGNNEQFF.

A few counts support this clone. This rearrangement joins TRBV15 to TRBJ2-3; maybe TRBD2 (6 bases). Germline V CDR1 and CDR2: LNHNV, YYDKDF (reference sequence). CDR3 length equals 15 residues. Trimming cost V 1 base and J 2 bases, with 10 bases left between them. The CDR3 bases are TGTGCCACCAGCAGAGGGAGGGGAGTCACAGATACGCAGTATTTT. Translated, it gives CATSRGRGVTDTQYF.

This clone appeared a few times. The genes are TRBV2 and TRBJ2-4; weak D call: TRBD1 (5 bases). Between the trimmed V and J ends, which lost 4 bases and 1 base, there was a span of 8 bases. The germline gives CDR1 SNHLY, CDR2 FYNNEI. The CDR3 extends over 14 amino acids. CDR3 protein: CASSVSGAKNIQYF. The CDR3, as DNA: TGTGCCAGCAGTGTCTCAGGGGCCAAAAACATTCAGTACTTC. Full variable domain (remainder filled in from reference TRBV2 and TRBJ2-4): EPEVTQTPSHQVTQMGQEVILRCVPISNHLYFYWYRQILGQKVEFLVSFYNNEISEKSEIFDDQFSVERPDGSNFTLKIRSTKLEDSAMYFCASSVSGAKNIQYFGAGTRLSVL.

This clone was detected a few times. The chain is built from TRBV7-2 and TRBJ2-3, with 12 bases identical to TRBD2. The CDR3 runs to 16 residues. Per germline, CDR1 SGHTA and CDR2 FQGNSA. V lost 4 bases to trimming and J lost 2 bases; unmatched junction nucleotides: 4. The CDR3 sequence: CASSSRLAGVTDTQYF. CDR3 nucleotides: TGTGCCAGCAGCTCAAGACTAGCGGGAGTCACAGATACGCAGTATTTT.

V usage is TRBV30 and J usage is TRBJ1-5; D is ambiguous. V was shortened by 2 bases and J by 7 bases, with 15 bases between the two germline ends. This CDR3 has 14 amino acids. Germline V gene sequence: CDR1 GTSNPN, CDR2 SVGIG (reference sequence). The CDR3 protein is CAWSFGSRGQPQHF. CDR3 DNA sequence: TGTGCCTGGAGTTTCGGGTCTCGTGGACAGCCCCAGCATTTT.

V and J are TRBV20-1 and TRBJ1-1; D call uncertain. Looked up from germline, CDR1 is DFQATT and CDR2 is SNEGSKA (reference sequence). Trimming removed 1 base from V and 13 bases from J, with 13 bases in between. The CDR3 contains 11 residues. The CDR3: CSARARSEGFF. The CDR3 DNA follows: TGCAGTGCTAGAGCCAGATCTGAGGGTTTCTTT.

The rearrangement uses TRBV5-1 and TRBJ2-3; D remains ambiguous. The V end lost 0 bases, the J end lost 4 bases, and 6 bases lay between the germline ends. Germline V gene data show CDR1 as SGHRS and CDR2 as YFSETQ. The CDR3 contains 13 residues. CDR3: CASSLDSADTQYF. The CDR3 bases are TGCGCCAGCAGCTTGGACTCGGCAGATACGCAGTATTTT.